This entry lists 27 T cell receptor beta chains sequenced from one sample in a study of cytomegalovirus exposure and HLA in healthy donors (dated by TCRdb to about 2017). The method was the immunoSEQ multiplex PCR assay. For the multiplex PCR, a mixture combining 60 forward primers for TCR Vbeta segments and 13 reverse primers for TCR Jbeta segments was used. The immuneACCESS repertoire file appears here via TCRdb, limited to in-frame rearrangements. These files lack a portion of the clones; in checked studies, under half of the deficit traces to unresolved V genes, and the cause of the others is not known. This sample holds about 91,000 clones; approximately 86% were observed only once. Together, the top ten hold roughly 9% of the sample. The source material was PBMCs. These receptors originate from a man aged 25 to 40 in good health and CMV-seropositive.

The chain links TRBV18 to TRBJ1-1, with D possibly matching TRBD1 (5 bases). Per the germline V gene, CDR1 is KGHSH and CDR2 is LQKENI. CDR3 length: 15 residues. V was shortened by 1 base and J by 6 bases, with 15 bases between the two germline ends. CDR3: CASSPQSRESAEAFF. The CDR3 nucleotides read TGTGCCAGCTCACCACAGAGCAGGGAAAGCGCTGAAGCTTTCTTT.

The V and J genes are TRBV5-6 and TRBJ2-5; 10 nucleotides align to TRBD2. J gave up 1 base and V 4 bases, and 10 bases lay outside the gene matches. Germline values: CDR1 SGHDT, CDR2 YYEEEE. CDR3 size: 17 residues. The CDR3 spells CASSPPRVAGGQETQYF. In DNA, the CDR3 is TGTGCCAGCAGCCCTCCCAGGGTAGCGGGAGGCCAAGAGACCCAGTACTTC. Using reference TRBV5-6 and TRBJ2-5 for the parts outside the CDR3, the full variable domain is DAGVTQSPTHLIKTRGQQVTLRCSPKSGHDTVSWYQQALGQGPQFIFQYYEEEERQRGNFPDRFSGHQFPNYSSELNVNALLLGDSALYLCASSPPRVAGGQETQYFGPGTRLLVL.

The CDR3: CASSLLAGVDGSTDTQYF. The CDR3 DNA follows: TGTGCCAGCAGTTTACTAGCGGGAGTTGATGGGAGCACAGATACGCAGTATTTT. The chain joins TRBV28 to TRBJ2-3; 10 bases fit TRBD2. The trim removed 2 bases at V and 0 bases at J, leaving 8 bases unmatched. The germline gives CDR1 MDHEN, CDR2 SYDVKM. There are 18 residues in the CDR3.

This sequence joins TRBV5-4 and TRBJ2-5; 9 bases align to TRBD1. The trim removed 4 bases at V and 2 bases at J, leaving 9 bases unmatched. From germline, CDR1 is SGHNT and CDR2 YYREEE (reference sequence). The CDR3 sequence is 16 residues long. CDR3 in amino acids: CASSKQTGGRQETQYF. The CDR3 nucleotides read TGTGCCAGCAGCAAACAAACAGGGGGCCGGCAAGAGACCCAGTACTTC.

This chain uses TRBV19 with TRBJ2-3, with 10 bases lining up with TRBD2. CDR3 length: 17 amino acids. Germline assignment: CDR1 LNHDA and CDR2 SQIVND (reference sequence). The V and J ends lost 3 bases and 1 base, in that order; junction bases with no gene match: 7. CDR3 residues: CASSMSRTSGGTDTQYF. In nucleotides, the CDR3 is TGTGCCAGTAGTATGTCCCGGACTAGCGGTGGCACAGATACGCAGTATTTT.

The chain combines TRBV11-1 with TRBJ2-7; the D gene is possibly TRBD2 (6 bases). Deletions cut 5 bases from V and 3 bases from J, with 17 bases between. Germline V lookup: CDR1 SGHAT, CDR2 FQDESV (reference sequence). The length of the CDR3 is 15 residues. The DNA for the CDR3 is TGTGCCAGCAGCCCCCGGCGGGACCCAGACTACGAGCAGTACTTC. It yields the protein CASSPRRDPDYEQYF.

The chain uses TRBV5-1 and TRBJ2-5, with TRBD1 as a possible D gene (6 bases). This CDR3 comprises 14 residues. Germline V lookup: CDR1 SGHRS, CDR2 YFSETQ. Trimming cost V 3 bases and J 0 bases, with 9 bases left between them. CDR3 loop: CASSWGTYQETQYF. The CDR3 DNA follows: TGCGCCAGCAGCTGGGGGACATACCAAGAGACCCAGTACTTC.

This rearrangement joins TRBV7-2 to TRBJ1-4; D perhaps matches TRBD1 (6 bases). Per germline, CDR1 SGHTA and CDR2 FQGNSA. V lost 1 base and J lost 8, with 11 bases in between. The CDR3 runs 14 residues. The CDR3 loop reads CASSLVLGTEKLFF. The DNA of the CDR3 is TGTGCCAGCAGCTTAGTGCTGGGGACAGAAAAACTGTTTTTT.

The chain links TRBV7-9 to TRBJ2-5; D may be TRBD1 (6 bases). V lost 1 base, J lost 8 bases, and 11 bases lay in between. Germline V gene lookup returns CDR1 SEHNR and CDR2 FQNEAQ (reference sequence). The CDR3 length is 13 residues. The CDR3 loop reads CASSLENRVTQYF. The CDR3 bases are TGTGCCAGCAGCTTAGAGAACAGGGTAACCCAGTACTTC.

The chain uses TRBV7-3 and TRBJ2-2, with a tentative D call TRBD2 (5 bases). Per germline, CDR1 SGHTA and CDR2 FQGTGA. V was clipped by 2 bases and J by 7 bases, with 14 bases between them. The CDR3 length is 15 residues. The CDR3 DNA reads TGTGCCAGCAGCTTAGGGATCCCCGGGGTCGGGGAGCTGTTTTTT. It is translated as CASSLGIPGVGELFF.

In this sample, this clone turned up a few times. J is TRBJ1-3 and V is TRBV15; D is undetermined. This CDR3 contains 13 residues. Germline V lookup: CDR1 LNHNV, CDR2 YYDKDF (reference sequence). V was cut by 1 base and J by 2 bases, with 3 bases left in between. This CDR3 reads CATSRGTGNTIYF. The CDR3 DNA is TGTGCCACCAGCAGAGGTACTGGAAACACCATATATTTT.

This chain uses TRBV7-2 with TRBJ2-7; 10 positions match TRBD2. The CDR3 has 14 amino acids. The junction had 4 bases not matched to a gene; V was cut back by 5 bases and J by 3 bases. From germline, CDR1 is SGHTA and CDR2 FQGNSA. The CDR3 loop is CASSRTSGNYEQYF. CDR3 coding DNA: TGTGCCAGCAGCCGGACTAGCGGCAACTACGAGCAGTACTTC.

This rearrangement joins TRBV6-1 to TRBJ2-1; the D gene is possibly TRBD2 (5 bases). Trimming stripped 7 bases from V and 9 bases from J, with 19 bases between. The germline CDR1 and CDR2 sequences are MNHNS and SASEGT. There are 14 residues in the CDR3. The CDR3 loop is CASNGGPLSGEQFF. DNA of the CDR3: TGTGCCAGCAACGGCGGGCCCCTCTCGGGTGAGCAGTTCTTC.

This chain joins TRBV6-1 and TRBJ1-5, with D maybe TRBD1 (5 bases). Trimming shortened V by 0 bases and J by 4 bases, and 10 bases separated the two germline ends. The CDR3 consists of 15 residues. Germline loops: CDR1 MNHNS, CDR2 SASEGT. The chain's CDR3 is CASSEAPTGNQPQHF. The CDR3 DNA follows: TGTGCCAGCAGTGAAGCCCCTACAGGTAATCAGCCCCAGCATTTT.

This chain joins TRBV10-1 and TRBJ2-1; TRBD1 is a possible D gene (6 bases). The V gene lost 4 bases and the J gene lost 8 bases, with 12 bases spanning the gap. The CDR3 is made up of 13 amino acids. Looked up from germline, CDR1 is WNHNN and CDR2 is SYGVQD (reference sequence). CDR3 nucleotides: TGCGCCAGCAGTGTATCACAGGGACATGAGCAGTTCTTC. Protein sequence: CASSVSQGHEQFF.

The chain uses TRBV5-4 and TRBJ2-2; D possibly corresponds to TRBD1 (5 bases). The CDR3 has 18 amino acids. Germline V gene lookup returns CDR1 SGHNT and CDR2 YYREEE (reference sequence). Trimming cost V 4 bases and J 2 bases, with 21 bases left between them. The CDR3 DNA reads as TGTGCCAGCAGCGGGGTCCGGTCTGGTAGGGGAAACACCGGGGAGCTGTTTTTT. Protein product: CASSGVRSGRGNTGELFF.

The genes are TRBV21-1 and TRBJ2-7; the DNA was not used to check the table's D call, TRBD2. TRBV21-1 is assigned pseudogene status. The CDR3 runs 15 residues. The CDR3 reads CASSKDHTGKGEQYF. The CDR3 coding sequence is TGTGCCAGCAGCAAAGATCATACGGGAAAGGGCGAGCAGTACTTC.

This chain connects TRBV4-1 to TRBJ2-1; D might be TRBD2 (5 bases). The CDR3 consists of 13 residues. Trimming removed 0 bases at V and 10 bases at J, with 10 bases between. CDR1 and CDR2 from the germline V gene are MGHRA and YSYEKL. The CDR3 sequence: CASSQDPGREQFF. The DNA of the CDR3 is TGCGCCAGCAGCCAAGATCCGGGGAGAGAGCAGTTCTTC.

J is TRBJ1-5 and V is TRBV7-9, with 7 bases lining up with TRBD1. Per the germline V gene, CDR1 is SEHNR and CDR2 is FQNEAQ (reference sequence). Germline trimming cut 4 bases from V and 3 bases from J; bases unmatched to any gene: 3. This CDR3 is built from 14 residues. The CDR3 nucleotides read TGTGCCAGCAGCTCGGACAGGACCAATCAGCCCCAGCATTTT. Protein product: CASSSDRTNQPQHF.

Of note for this clone: This sample includes further DNA sequences coding for the same CDR3. The V call is TRBV2, the J call TRBJ1-2; TRBD1 matches 7 bases. Germline-derived CDR1 and CDR2 are SNHLY and FYNNEI. The V gene end was trimmed by 4 bases and the J gene end by 4 bases; junction bases not matched to a gene: 3. The CDR3 loop spans 13 amino acids. The CDR3 bases are TGTGCCAGCAGTGGCCGGGACAGCTATGGCTACACCTTC. It codes for CASSGRDSYGYTF.

The chain employs TRBV10-3 and TRBJ2-7, with 7 nucleotides matching TRBD1. The CDR3 has 13 residues. The germline CDR1 and CDR2 sequences are ENHRY and SYGVKD. J gave up 7 bases and V 6 bases, and 9 bases lay outside the gene matches. CDR3 in amino acids: CAISVRDSEEQYF. The CDR3 nucleotides read TGTGCCATCAGCGTCCGGGACAGTGAAGAGCAGTACTTC.

This chain connects TRBV21-1 to TRBJ2-7; whether TRBD1, the table's D call, matches the DNA was not checked. TRBV21-1 represents a pseudogene. The CDR3 is 14 amino acids. CDR3 DNA sequence: TGTGCCAGCAGCACCCTAGAGACAGTCTACGAGCAGTACTTC. Translation: CASSTLETVYEQYF.

This chain connects TRBV6-5 to TRBJ2-5; 8 nucleotides match TRBD2. V shed 6 bases and J 8 bases; nucleotides not matched to a gene: 8. From germline, CDR1 is MNHEY and CDR2 SVGAGI. CDR3 size: 13 residues. The CDR3 protein is CASSGLAQGTQYF. CDR3 nucleotide sequence: TGTGCCAGCAGCGGACTAGCCCAAGGAACCCAGTACTTC.

The genes are TRBV9 and TRBJ2-1; weak D call: TRBD1 (6 bases). V lost 6 bases and J 4 bases, leaving 14 bases between the germline ends. The length of the CDR3 is 14 residues. Per the germline V gene, CDR1 is SGDLS and CDR2 is YYNGEE. The DNA of the CDR3 is TGTGCCAGCACCGAAGGGGGTATTTACAATGAGCAGTTCTTC. Its protein is CASTEGGIYNEQFF.

The chain employs TRBV27 and TRBJ2-1; 13 positions match TRBD2. The CDR3 is made up of 20 amino acids. The J segment lost 12 bases and the V segment lost 5 bases, leaving 25 bases of the junction unmatched. Germline V lookup: CDR1 MNHEY, CDR2 SMNVEV (reference sequence). The CDR3 here is CASSKPGLAGITSPGEPQFF. CDR3 nucleotide sequence: TGTGCCAGCAGTAAACCGGGACTAGCGGGAATAACCTCACCGGGGGAACCGCAGTTCTTC.

The sample holds one count of this clone. The chain carries TRBV28 and TRBJ1-2; TRBD1 is a possible D gene (5 bases). CDR1 MDHEN and CDR2 SYDVKM come from the germline V gene. V was cut by 2 bases and J by 6 bases, with 13 bases left in between. The CDR3 is 14 residues long. DNA of the CDR3: TGTGCCAGCAGTTTAGCCGGGGGTGGGGATGGCTACACCTTC. It translates to CASSLAGGGDGYTF.

The J gene is TRBJ1-1, the V gene TRBV5-1; 8 bases are shared with TRBD1. The CDR3 has 14 residues. Germline V gene data show CDR1 as SGHRS and CDR2 as YFSETQ. J lost 4 bases, V lost 3 bases, and 5 bases had no gene match. CDR3 in amino acids: CASSWGQAGTEAFF. The CDR3 DNA reads as TGCGCCAGCAGCTGGGGACAGGCCGGCACTGAAGCTTTCTTT.